The clone carrying this T cell receptor (beta chain) came up many times. Its antigen is not known. This specimen comes from a study of CD8 T cells in ankylosing spondylitis. Trimming stripped 4 bases from V and 9 bases from J, with 12 bases between. CDR3 size: 12 residues. CDR1 is MDHEN and CDR2 is SYDVKM in the germline V gene. In TCRdb, the 5' RACE reads were re-called with MiXCR into one record per CDR3 protein. The sample yields about 510,000 distinct CDR3 sequences, roughly 5.2% seen once. Whole-study findings and limits: Seemingly characteristic of ankylosing spondylitis blood was a TCR beta motif consisting of roughly 8 highly homologous variants.

The clonotype comes from a male donor with ankylosing spondylitis. This chain links TRBV28 with TRBJ2-5, with a weak D call TRBD2 (5 bases). The sample taken for sequencing was blood, either unsorted or a sorted T cell fraction (not recorded which). The CDR3 nucleotides are TGTGCCAGCAGTTCACCCCTCGGGGCCCAGTACTTC. This encodes CASSSPLGAQYF.